This T cell receptor beta chain was obtained from a study of cytomegalovirus exposure and HLA in healthy donors (dated by TCRdb to 2016 to 2017). At the level of the whole study: According to an earlier analysis of several hundred of the donors, about 190 million T cells yielded 117 million unique TCR beta sequences and less than 300 Gb of sequence data. Of the approximately 370 genotyped donors, less than 85% were placed in the genetic ancestry cluster associated with self-reported Caucasian donors. Both class I and class II loci were covered by HLA typing, at four-digit resolution. An early release that covered about 600 HLA-typed donors contained about 290 gigabases of sequencing data and around 80 million unique TCR sequences. The study used immunosequencing to profile the T cell repertoires of several hundred subjects and linked those repertoires to cytomegalovirus serostatus. An earlier analysis of fewer than 750 of the donors used high-throughput TCR beta sequencing to judge whether each TCR beta V gene segment behaved as functional or pseudogenic. All discovery cohort repertoires had been generated using a single sequencing platform. The later analysis used no new phenotypic data to find candidate immune exposures, relying instead on TCR beta sequences and their occurrence across donors. To predict cytomegalovirus infection status, the study brought together high-throughput TCR immunosequencing, statistical association of individual TCRs with disease status, and machine learning. The study aimed to test whether cataloging public T cell receptors could reveal signatures of past pathogen exposure. In a later genetic analysis, genome-wide SNP genotypes for about 55% of the roughly 670 donors were used, and that subset was treated as a discovery cohort. To study patterns of TCR occurrence, a later analysis re-analyzed previously published TCR beta repertoires from more than 550 donors and added high-resolution HLA genotyping. Roughly 5 DR-DQ haplotypes were handled as single units for association and clustering because linkage in the cohort was strong. The number of typed donors differed by locus: 629-630 for A, B, C, DRB1 and DQB1; about 520 for DQA1; around 610 for DPA1; and some 430 for DPB1. Among roughly 400 genotyped donors of the cohort, an average of roughly 230,000 unique TCR beta nucleotide sequences was sequenced per donor, of which about 19% were non-productive. Donor age, sex, ethnicity and CMV serostatus were collected together with the repertoire data. In addition to the first cohort of about 650 subjects, a separate validation cohort of approximately 130 different subjects was used. Results and caveats for the whole study, not just this receptor: The presence/absence analyses assumed that sequencing depth was roughly uniform across donors, and that assumption may not be true. The only immune exposure information available for the cohort was CMV serostatus. The classifier was reported to diagnose cytomegalovirus status with high specificity and sensitivity in both the original cohort and the validation cohort. When HLA alleles, especially DR and DQ, strongly co-occurred, TCR associations were difficult to assign to individual alleles. The 87-base-pair reads could not distinguish some IMGT-functional V segments, including TRBV6-2 and TRBV6-3, so those segments were excluded. A further reported finding was that TCR beta sequences accurately predicted the HLA-A and HLA-B alleles for most subjects in the first cohort. In vitro tests confirmed that a few of the cytomegalovirus-associated TCR beta chains recognize cytomegalovirus antigens. Most CMV-associated TCR beta chains appeared to be HLA-restricted in a later analysis, and the HLA associations seemed to be driven largely by CMV exposure. According to a later genetic analysis, donors in an Asian-associated ancestry cluster had fewer N-insertions in productive TCRs than the approximately 690-donor mean. Linkage disequilibrium might explain the correlated functional status among segregating V segments, but an unknown experimental factor could not be ruled out. In an earlier analysis of 587 of the donors, most TCR beta V segments were observed in productive rearrangements about 90% or about 30% of the time, broadly matching IMGT annotations. Because counts were too low, around 17 rarely observed V segments, including chromosome 9 orphons, were left out of the earlier analysis of 587 of the donors. V-gene and J-gene trimming of TCR beta chains was associated with a missense DCLRE1C variant in a later genetic analysis, and the association was replicated in an independent cohort. Compared with equally common non-associated chains, HLA-associated TCR beta chains in a later analysis were more clonally expanded and had lower generation probabilities. According to the authors, the approach could potentially be generalized to other disease states and immunological phenotypes. While some public TCRs were present in many individuals, most TCR sequences turned up only very rarely across donors. A group of highly shared sequence variants was considered likely to be a technical artifact of the sequencing pipeline. Because HLA typing was unavailable for some donors at each locus, only the typed subset was used in association tests. A later analysis associated 15,000 to 20,000 TCR beta sequences with specific HLA alleles at a false discovery rate of 0.05. According to a later analysis, TCR association rates differed among HLA loci, with DRB1 alleles showing the most associated TCRs and HLA-C alleles showing the fewest. Only TCR beta chains were sequenced in this cohort, and the absence of alpha or paired-chain data limited detectable features. According to a later analysis, parvovirus B19, influenza, CMV and Epstein-Barr virus appeared linked to several top co-occurrence clusters. A total of some 180 TCR beta chains were listed by the study as associated with cytomegalovirus.

This clone was observed once. Which antigen it targets is not known. Base qualities are not at hand, and no much larger clone is one base apart. The cohort comprised 666 healthy bone marrow donors. Cohort members were all nominally healthy when sampled, although unrecorded immune exposures were likely present. The donor tested CMV seronegative, placing the donor among the 350 or so seronegative members of the cohort. Every donor gave a peripheral blood sample, and the peripheral blood mononuclear cells from that sample were used for TCR beta sequencing. Genomic DNA extraction from the blood cell samples was performed with the Qiagen DNeasy Blood Extraction Kit. V sheds 0 bases and J sheds 0 bases, leaving 8 bases between their ends. The CDR3 sequence holds 15 residues, the cysteine and phenylalanine included. Only the CDR3 part of the read is kept: 45 bases, read in frame from the first base. From the germline V gene (reference sequence), CDR1 is LNHNV and CDR2 is YYDKDF.

The library was obtained by the immunoSEQ multiplex PCR assay. For the multiplex PCR, a mixture combining 60 forward primers for TCR Vbeta segments and 13 reverse primers for TCR Jbeta segments was used. A multiplex PCR assay on genomic DNA amplified the CDR3 region of rearranged TCR beta genes. The Illumina HiSeq System was used to sequence the amplified TCR beta libraries as 87-base-pair reads. The paper's processing steps were these. A later analysis counted 75 million to 100 million unique TCR beta chains across the approximately 700 repertoires, and around 9.9 million of these chains were shared by at least two donors. A nearest-neighbor algorithm error-corrected the raw reads and collapsed the reads into unique sequences, merging closely related sequences to remove PCR and sequencing errors. V, D and J gene segments were assigned by aligning CDR3 sequences to IMGT reference sequences. Each retained sequence needed at least a six-nucleotide match to both a V gene segment and a J gene segment. A rearrangement was called productive if the CDR3 had no stop codons and remained in frame with V and J, and every other rearrangement was called non-productive. CDR3 was defined by IMGT convention, running from the second conserved V-encoded cysteine to the conserved J-encoded phenylalanine. The earlier analysis of approximately 590 of the donors excluded any sequence lacking an unambiguous match to a single V gene segment. In an earlier analysis of some 590 of the donors, a V segment was called functional when productive rearrangements were above 56.7%, and segregating when the standard deviation between donors exceeded 5%. A statistical classification framework was developed to diagnose cytomegalovirus status using the catalog of TCR beta chain sequences. In a later analysis, TCR nucleotide sequences were compared against IMGT/GENE-DB human TR gene sequences so that V and J genes could be assigned. Using the TCRdist pipeline, a later analysis assigned CDR3 sequences along with most-parsimonious VDJ recombination scenarios. In a later analysis, each TCR beta chain was defined by its CDR3 amino acid sequence together with its V-gene family, and reads lacking a unique V-gene family were excluded. A later analysis removed several hundred highly shared, low-generation-probability nucleotide sequences to deal with suspected cross-contamination and a sequencing artifact. In a later analysis, a clonal expansion index for each public chain was calculated from normalized within-repertoire ranks of inferred template counts. In a later analysis, generation probabilities were computed with a VDJ recombination model fitted to out-of-frame rearrangements, and the resulting probabilities were checked against IGoR. In a later analysis, hypergeometric tests were used to score TCR-TCR, TCR-HLA and TCR-CMV co-occurrence, with a repertoire-size bias correction applied to TCR pairs. A later analysis estimated false discovery rates by permuting HLA or CMV assignments 20 times. In a later analysis, co-occurring TCRs were grouped using DBSCAN, with TCRdist sequence similarity added in when clustering inside HLA-allele-positive subsets. Co-occurrence clustering excluded repertoires with fewer than 30,000 or more than 120,000 public chains, plus five with anomalous nucleotide sharing. TCRdb holds this immuneACCESS table with in-frame rearrangements only. Some clones are missing; in checked studies, unresolved V genes explain under half, and the rest has no known cause. Clone size and the V and J calls come from that table; the DNA yielded D and trimming. The sample table lists roughly 120,000 clones, 80% of them with a count of one. Clones ranked in the top ten supply over 2.5% of the sample.

The sequence was obtained from a male donor in good health and CMV-seronegative. Source material: PBMCs. The rearranged segments are TRBV15 and TRBJ1-1; TRBD1 could be the D gene, as 6 bases match. The CDR3 protein is CATSRDAGVNTEAFF. The DNA reads TGTGCCACCAGCAGAGATGCAGGGGTGAACACTGAAGCTTTCTTT.